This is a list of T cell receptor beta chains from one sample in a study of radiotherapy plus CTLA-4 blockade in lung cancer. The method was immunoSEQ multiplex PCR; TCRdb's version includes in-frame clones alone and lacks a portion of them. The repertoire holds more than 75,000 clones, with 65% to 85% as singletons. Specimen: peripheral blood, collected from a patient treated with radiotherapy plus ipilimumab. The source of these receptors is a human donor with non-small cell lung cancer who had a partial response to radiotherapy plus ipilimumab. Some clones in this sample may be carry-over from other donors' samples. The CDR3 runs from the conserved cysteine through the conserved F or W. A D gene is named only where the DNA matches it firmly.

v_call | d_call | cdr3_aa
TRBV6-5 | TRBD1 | CASSYRQGARYGYTF
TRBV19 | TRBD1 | CASRVGTGRYEQYF
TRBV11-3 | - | CASSPQRTGDQTQYF
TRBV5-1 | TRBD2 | CASSLGASGAYNEQFF
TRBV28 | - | CASSPSGSYNQPQHF
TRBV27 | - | CASSLFGTGTGVTF
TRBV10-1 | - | CASSDLAAGNTDTQYF
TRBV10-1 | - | CASSEGTGSGNTEAFF
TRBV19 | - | CASMNRRSATNEKLFF
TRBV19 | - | CASSIEEGGNSPLHF
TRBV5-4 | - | CASSLRLVGSTDTQYF
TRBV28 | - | CASSRMYGGLSDTQYF
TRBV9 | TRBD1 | CASSAQGASNEKLFF
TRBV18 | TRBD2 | CASSPEGLSYSEQFF
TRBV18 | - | CASSMVASRRTEAFF
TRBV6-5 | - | CASSPLIGYNSPLHF